These 24 T cell receptor beta chains share one sample of origin, sequenced in a study of blood T cell repertoires in COVID-19. Sequencing used immunoSEQ multiplex PCR; TCRdb keeps in-frame clones, though not all of them. The data contain over 250,000 clones, about 90% of them singletons. Material: PBMCs or T cells enriched from blood (not recorded which). The source is a woman aged 55-69 years who had recovered from COVID-19.

The V gene is TRBV21-1, the J gene TRBJ1-1; no check of the table's D call, TRBD1, against the DNA was made. TRBV21-1 is tagged as a pseudogene. The CDR3 is made up of 18 amino acids. CDR3 DNA: TGTGCCAGCAGCAAACCCTTCCGGCAGGGCGGATGGTACACTGAAGCTTTCTTT. This gives the protein CASSKPFRQGGWYTEAFF.

V and J are TRBV9 and TRBJ1-2, with 7 bases matching TRBD1. Germline V lookup: CDR1 SGDLS, CDR2 YYNGEE. V trimming: 3 bases; J trimming: 0 bases; junction bases outside the gene matches: 5. The CDR3 spans 15 residues. CDR3 in DNA: TGTGCCAGCAGCGCCCGGACAGGTCCTAACTATGGCTACACCTTC. It specifies CASSARTGPNYGYTF.

This sequence joins TRBV7-8 and TRBJ1-2; TRBD1 aligns across 7 bases. Germline V gene sequence: CDR1 SGHVS, CDR2 FQNEAQ. The V gene end was trimmed by 5 bases and the J gene end by 4 bases; junction bases not matched to a gene: 10. The CDR3 consists of 15 residues. The CDR3 loop reads CASSAAPGTAYGYTF. Written as DNA, the CDR3 is TGTGCCAGCAGCGCCGCTCCCGGGACAGCCTATGGCTACACCTTC.

This clone was recorded a few times. The J gene is TRBJ2-5, the V gene TRBV5-1; 11 nucleotides line up with TRBD2. This CDR3 comprises 17 residues. In germline, CDR1 is SGHRS, CDR2 YFSETQ. V dropped 0 bases and J dropped 2; count of bases not matched to a gene: 6. This CDR3 reads CASSLGGLAGGQETQYF. CDR3 nucleotides: TGCGCCAGCAGCTTGGGAGGGCTAGCGGGGGGTCAAGAGACCCAGTACTTC.

The chain recombines TRBV19 with TRBJ1-3; 7 bases map to TRBD1. The CDR3 is 16 amino acids. Germline V lookup: CDR1 LNHDA, CDR2 SQIVND (reference sequence). Trimming removed 4 bases from V and 0 bases from J; junction bases left unmatched: 6. In DNA form, the CDR3 reads TGTGCCAGTAGTAGGAGGGGGCTCCGCTCTGGAAACACCATATATTTT. This translates into CASSRRGLRSGNTIYF. Full variable domain (missing parts from reference TRBV19 and TRBJ1-3): DGGITQSPKYLFRKEGQNVTLSCEQNLNHDAMYWYRQDPGQGLRLIYYSQIVNDFQKGDIAEGYSVSREKKESFPLTVTSAQKNPTAFYLCASSRRGLRSGNTIYFGEGSWLTVV.

The chain employs TRBV4-1 and TRBJ1-6; D is possibly TRBD1 (5 bases). The germline gives CDR1 MGHRA, CDR2 YSYEKL. V was shortened by 0 bases and J by 7 bases, with 7 bases between the two germline ends. The length of the CDR3 is 14 residues. CDR3 sequence reads: CASSQDGGNSPLHF. The CDR3 DNA reads TGCGCCAGCAGCCAAGATGGGGGGAATTCACCCCTCCACTTT.

The rearrangement joins TRBV10-3 to TRBJ2-7; TRBD1 matches 12 bases. V gave up 0 bases and J gave up 6 bases; unmatched junction bases: 9. Germline V gene data show CDR1 as ENHRY and CDR2 as SYGVKD. The CDR3 extends over 17 amino acids. The CDR3 reads CAISESRFGTGGSEQYF. CDR3 nucleotide sequence: TGTGCCATCAGTGAGTCCCGATTCGGGACAGGGGGCTCCGAGCAGTACTTC.

This clone was seen a handful of times. The genes are TRBV30 and TRBJ2-1; 10 bases line up with TRBD2. CDR3 length: 20 residues. Germline V CDR1 and CDR2: GTSNPN, SVGIG (reference sequence). V lost 1 base, J lost 2 bases, and 17 bases stayed unmatched. CDR3 amino acids: CAWSGRMASGRRTTYNEQFF. CDR3 DNA sequence: TGTGCCTGGAGTGGGAGGATGGCTAGCGGGAGAAGAACGACCTACAATGAGCAGTTCTTC.

The gene calls are TRBV12-5 and TRBJ2-7, with TRBD2 matching 8 bases. Unmatched junction bases numbered 8, after V lost 7 bases and J lost 0 bases. This CDR3 is 15 amino acids long. CDR1 and CDR2 (germline): LGHNT, FRNRAP. The CDR3 DNA reads TGTGCTAGTGTACCTCGGGAGGGCCTCTCCTACGAGCAGTACTTC. Encoded protein: CASVPREGLSYEQYF. Drawing the rest from reference TRBV12-5 and TRBJ2-7, the complete variable domain is DARVTQTPRHKVTEMGQEVTMRCQPILGHNTVFWYRQTMMQGLELLAYFRNRAPLDDSGMPKDRFSAEMPDATLATLKIQPSEPRDSAVYFCASVPREGLSYEQYFGPGTRLTVT.

The rearrangement uses TRBV9 and TRBJ2-3, with 10 bases lining up with TRBD2. The CDR3 loop spans 14 amino acids. Germline trimming cut 3 bases from V and 8 bases from J; bases unmatched to any gene: 6. CDR1 and CDR2 (germline): SGDLS, YYNGEE. The DNA of the CDR3 is TGTGCCAGCAGCGAGCGGGGGGGCCTGCGTACGCAGTATTTT. This gives the protein CASSERGGLRTQYF.

The chain combines TRBV6-1 with TRBJ2-5, with D tentatively TRBD2 (5 bases). V lost 1 base and J lost 5, with 14 bases in between. The germline CDR1 and CDR2 sequences are MNHNS and SASEGT. The CDR3 covers 15 residues. CDR3 residues: CASSEGLVWEETQYF. The CDR3 region has the DNA TGTGCCAGCAGTGAAGGGTTGGTTTGGGAGGAGACCCAGTACTTC.

DNA for the CDR3: TGTGCCAGCACCCGAAGGGAGGCTGGAAACACCATATATTTT. Its protein is CASTRREAGNTIYF. The J gene is TRBJ1-3, the V gene TRBV3-1 (or the pseudogene TRBV3-2); D is uncertain. The CDR3 totals 14 residues. Trimming stripped 7 bases from V and 2 bases from J, with 12 bases between. Germline CDR1 LGHDT, CDR2 YNNKEL (reference sequence).

J is TRBJ2-2 and V is TRBV10-1, with 7 bases aligning to TRBD1. The length of the CDR3 is 15 residues. J lost 5 bases, V lost 6 bases, and 9 bases had no gene match. Germline V gives CDR1 WNHNN, CDR2 SYGVQD (reference sequence). CDR3 sequence reads: CASSHRQGGTGELFF. The CDR3 nucleotides read TGCGCCAGCAGCCACCGACAGGGTGGAACCGGGGAGCTGTTTTTT.

The chain couples TRBV4-1 to TRBJ2-7, with D unresolved. Trimming cost V 1 base and J 0 bases, with 10 bases left between them. The CDR3 length is 15 residues. Germline CDR1 is MGHRA and CDR2 is YSYEKL. The CDR3: CASSQAQLSSYEQYF. The CDR3 nucleotides read TGCGCCAGCAGCCAAGCCCAGTTAAGCTCCTACGAGCAGTACTTC.

This clone has only a few counts. CDR3 sequence: CASRGLAGGRRGFF. CDR3 DNA: TGTGCCAGCAGGGGACTAGCGGGAGGCAGACGGGGGTTCTTC. The chain couples TRBV28 to TRBJ2-1; TRBD2 aligns across 15 bases. The V gene's germline CDR1 is MDHEN and CDR2 SYDVKM. The V segment lost 6 bases and the J segment 15 bases; nucleotides outside the gene matches: 9. This CDR3 is built from 14 residues. Based on the CDR3 plus reference TRBV28 and TRBJ2-1, the full variable domain is DVKVTQSSRYLVKRTGEKVFLECVQDMDHENMFWYRQDPGLGLRLIYFSYDVKMKEKGDIPEGYSVSREKKERFSLILESASTNQTSMYLCASRGLAGGRRGFFGPGTRLTVL.

The chain joins TRBV5-5 to TRBJ2-1, with a possible D match to TRBD1 (7 bases). Looked up from germline, CDR1 is SGHKS and CDR2 is YYEKEE (reference sequence). The V end lost 3 bases, the J end lost 7 bases, and 20 bases lay between the germline ends. CDR3 length equals 16 residues. This chain's CDR3 is CASSSGGSSLSNEQFF. Here the CDR3 DNA reads TGTGCCAGCAGCTCAGGGGGGTCCAGCCTTTCGAATGAGCAGTTCTTC.

The rearrangement joins TRBV18 to TRBJ2-3, with 10 bases identical to TRBD2. The V and J ends lost 1 base and 9 bases, in that order; junction bases with no gene match: 10. The germline V gene encodes CDR1 KGHSH and CDR2 LQKENI. The length of the CDR3 is 16 residues. The CDR3 spells CASSPRLAGGSETQYF. Here the CDR3 DNA reads TGTGCCAGCTCACCACGGTTAGCGGGGGGATCGGAGACGCAGTATTTT.

V gene TRBV28 combines with J gene TRBJ1-1, with 8 positions matching TRBD1. From germline, CDR1 is MDHEN and CDR2 SYDVKM. Trimming took 5 bases from V and 4 from J; bases not matched to a gene: 9. This CDR3 spans 15 amino acids. The CDR3 sequence: CASSSPTGGVTEAFF. The CDR3 coding sequence is TGTGCCAGCAGTAGCCCCACAGGGGGGGTCACTGAAGCTTTCTTT.

The gene calls are TRBV7-3 and TRBJ2-1, with D possibly TRBD2 on 6 matching bases. The CDR3 is made up of 15 amino acids. V was trimmed by 5 bases and J by 6 bases, leaving 17 bases between them. CDR1 SGHTA and CDR2 FQGTGA come from the germline V gene. In DNA, the CDR3 is TGTGCCAGCAGCCACGGGACTGGCTATGGCAATGAGCAGTTCTTC. This codes for CASSHGTGYGNEQFF.

The rearrangement joins TRBV29-1 to TRBJ2-1; 8 bases agree with TRBD1. The CDR3 consists of 12 residues. Trimming cost V 6 bases and J 8 bases; bases outside gene matches: 6. Germline lookup yields CDR1 SQVTM and CDR2 ANQGSEA. CDR3 DNA: TGCAGCGTCAAAGGACAGGGAGATGAGCAGTTCTTC. It specifies CSVKGQGDEQFF.

The chain joins TRBV5-1 to TRBJ1-6; possible D gene TRBD1, 5 bases. Trimming removed 4 bases at V and 8 bases at J, with 13 bases between. Germline V gene data show CDR1 as SGHRS and CDR2 as YFSETQ. This CDR3 spans 14 amino acids. The CDR3 sequence: CASSLRGGDSPLHF. The CDR3 DNA reads as TGCGCCAGCAGCCTCCGGGGGGGGGATTCACCCCTCCACTTT.

DNA for the CDR3: TGTGCCACCTACCTCCGTGGGGTGAGCGGTACTGAAGCTTTCTTT. Translated, it gives CATYLRGVSGTEAFF. This rearrangement joins TRBV28 to TRBJ1-1; D is undetermined. Germline V lookup: CDR1 MDHEN, CDR2 SYDVKM. The CDR3 is 15 residues long. The ends were cut back, 10 bases at V and 5 bases at J, with 23 bases in the middle.

The V call is TRBV21-1, the J call TRBJ1-3. TRBV21-1 is termed a pseudogene. The CDR3 spans 15 residues. Here the CDR3 DNA reads TGTGCCAGCAGCAGGGGAGCAGGAGGTGGAAACACCATATATTTT. Translated: CASSRGAGGGNTIYF.

The chain uses TRBV7-9 and TRBJ2-7, with 10 bases matching TRBD1. The length of the CDR3 is 13 residues. Germline CDR1 and CDR2: SEHNR and FQNEAQ (reference sequence). V lost 5 bases and J lost 8; bases outside the gene matches: 6. CDR3 nucleotide sequence: TGTGCCAGCAGCCCCGGGACAGGGGTTAAGCAGTACTTC. It codes for CASSPGTGVKQYF.